These 22 T cell receptor beta chains were all obtained from the same sample, sequenced in a study of tumor-infiltrating lymphocytes in oesophageal squamous cell carcinoma. MiXCR was run by TCRdb on the PCR reads, yielding one entry per CDR3 protein. This sample has 15,000 to 20,000 distinct CDR3 sequences, with 35% to 45% found just once. Sequenced: esophageal tumor tissue. Receptors were obtained from a male donor with esophageal squamous cell carcinoma.

The CDR3 reads CASSFRPVSGNTIYF. The CDR3 DNA reads as TGTGCCAGCAGCTTCAGACCCGTGTCAGGAAACACCATATATTTT. V gene TRBV5-5 combines with J gene TRBJ1-3; D not certain. The CDR3 is 15 amino acids. Germline CDR1 is SGHKS and CDR2 is YYEKEE (reference sequence). Between the trimmed V and J ends, which lost 2 bases and 4 bases, there was a span of 13 bases.

In its sample, this clonotype was seen a few times. The CDR3 ends on some other residue instead of the conserved phenylalanine or tryptophan, so this is likely a read error. It is unclear where the CDR3 begins or ends on the DNA, so no DNA is shown, and the CDR3 is as TCRdb lists it. The chain uses TRBV27 and TRBJ2-3; whether TRBD1, the table's D call, matches the DNA was not checked. The germline V gene has CDR1 MNHEY and CDR2 SMNVEV (reference sequence). The CDR3 is 16 amino acids long, termini counted. The CDR3 spells CASRMDSFNSPLHFGP.

This clonotype was detected a few times. The V call is TRBV7-3, the J call TRBJ2-7; TRBD2 is a possible D gene (5 bases). The DNA matches TRBJ2-1 better at its end, which makes the J call doubtful. Germline V gene sequence: CDR1 SGHTA, CDR2 FQGTGA. The CDR3 sequence is 13 residues long. CDR3 protein: CASSLIRDGEQFF. For the CDR3, the DNA is TGTGCCAGCAGCTTAATCCGGGATGGTGAGCAGTTCTTC.

With respect to this clonotype: The CDR3 ends on some other residue instead of the conserved phenylalanine or tryptophan, so this is likely a read error. The DNA is left out, because the CDR3 cannot be placed on it with certainty; the CDR3 is given as TCRdb lists it. This sequence joins TRBV12-3 or TRBV12-4 and TRBJ1-1; the table gives TRBD1 as D, unverified against the DNA. Both ends counted, the CDR3 spans 8 residues. CDR3 amino acids: CASSLGRG.

The chain recombines TRBV7-1 with TRBJ2-7, with TRBD2 as a possible D gene (5 bases). The J call may not be correct, given that the DNA end is closer to TRBJ2-5. TRBV7-1 is reported as an ORF; its role is uncertain. The CDR3 length is 14 residues. CDR3 in amino acids: CASSNDGSQETQYF. The CDR3 DNA sequence: TGTGCCAGCAGCAACGATGGGAGCCAAGAGACCCAGTACTTC.

This clonotype was observed at least ten times. V usage is TRBV2 and J usage is TRBJ1-1; D is undetermined. CDR3 length equals 12 residues. The germline gives CDR1 SNHLY, CDR2 FYNNEI. V shed 4 bases and J shed 5 bases, with 8 bases lying between them. The CDR3 protein is CASSGAGTEAFF. Written as DNA, the CDR3 is TGTGCCAGCAGTGGCGCCGGTACTGAAGCTTTCTTT.

The chain employs TRBV7-8 and TRBJ2-5, with D unresolved. The J call could be wrong; TRBJ2-7 is a better fit for the DNA end. The germline gives CDR1 SGHVS, CDR2 FQNEAQ. The length of the CDR3 is 14 residues. The CDR3 DNA reads TGTGCCAGCAGCCCCGGGCTGGATGGCTACGAGCAGTACTTC. It specifies CASSPGLDGYEQYF.

This chain uses TRBV5-1 with TRBJ2-1; TRBD2 agrees at 8 bases. CDR1 and CDR2 (germline): SGHRS, YFSETQ. The CDR3 runs 17 residues. J gave up 1 base and V 0 bases, and 6 bases lay outside the gene matches. CDR3 loop: CASSLVNSGVSYNEQFF. In DNA, the CDR3 is TGCGCCAGCAGCTTGGTTAATAGCGGGGTTTCCTACAATGAGCAGTTCTTC.

This chain joins TRBV12-3 or TRBV12-4 and TRBJ2-7, with 8 bases matching TRBD1. The DNA end favors TRBJ2-5, so the J call may be wrong. The CDR3 length is 18 residues. The CDR3 loop reads CASSPVDSGGTGRETQYF. CDR3 nucleotide sequence: TGTGCCAGCAGCCCAGTAGACTCAGGGGGCACGGGACGTGAGACCCAGTACTTC.

This clonotype was recorded a few times. The chain carries TRBV5-6 and TRBJ2-7, with TRBD2 matching 12 bases. Germline values: CDR1 SGHDT, CDR2 YYEEEE. V lost 4 bases and J lost 0; bases outside the gene matches: 8. CDR3 length: 17 residues. The DNA of the CDR3 is TGTGCCAGCAGCGGAAGACTAGCGGGAGTTAGCTCCTACGAGCAGTACTTC. Its translation: CASSGRLAGVSSYEQYF.

In its sample, this clonotype ranks as medium-sized. The chain recombines TRBV5-6 with TRBJ1-1; D is unresolved. The CDR3 has 13 amino acids. V was trimmed by 0 bases and J by 3 bases, leaving 6 bases between them. The germline CDR1 and CDR2 sequences are SGHDT and YYEEEE. The CDR3: CASSLDSHTEAFF. The CDR3 DNA reads as TGTGCCAGCAGCTTGGACAGCCACACTGAAGCTTTCTTT.

By share, this clonotype ranks as medium-sized. Written as DNA, the CDR3 is TGTGCCAGCAGCGCCCCGGGACTAGCGGGAGGGGAGCAGTTCTTC. Translating it yields CASSAPGLAGGEQFF. The chain couples TRBV7-3 to TRBJ2-1; 16 nucleotides line up with TRBD2. This CDR3 has 15 residues. V lost 5 bases and J lost 10; bases outside the gene matches: 5. CDR1 and CDR2 from the germline V gene are SGHTA and FQGTGA.

In its sample, this clonotype was seen a few times. Given a much more abundant clone one base away, this may be a read error. The genes are TRBV24-1 and TRBJ2-1; weak D call: TRBD1 (6 bases). The end of the DNA aligns better with TRBJ2-7, so the J call may be wrong. The CDR3 has 15 amino acids. Germline V gene data show CDR1 as KGHDR and CDR2 as SFDVKD. CDR3 loop: CATRTQGISYNEQYF. In DNA form, the CDR3 reads TGTGCCACCAGAACCCAGGGGATCTCCTACAATGAGCAGTACTTC.

In its sample, this clonotype is medium-sized. The genes are TRBV7-3 and TRBJ2-1; maybe TRBD2 (5 bases). The V gene lost 2 bases and the J gene lost 3 bases, with 8 bases spanning the gap. Germline CDR1 SGHTA, CDR2 FQGTGA. The CDR3 loop spans 14 amino acids. CDR3 sequence: CASSLEGDYNEQFF. The CDR3 DNA is TGTGCCAGCAGCTTAGAGGGAGACTACAATGAGCAGTTCTTC.

The chain has TRBV7-9 and TRBJ2-7, with TRBD2 identical over 7 bases. V trimming: 5 bases; J trimming: 0 bases; junction bases outside the gene matches: 1. Germline V gene sequence: CDR1 SEHNR, CDR2 FQNEAQ (reference sequence). This CDR3 has 13 amino acids. The CDR3 region has the DNA TGTGCCAGCAGCAGCGGGGACTCCTACGAGCAGTACTTC. Its translation is CASSSGDSYEQYF.

V usage is TRBV7-8 and J usage is TRBJ2-4, with TRBD2 identical over 8 bases. The DNA end is more similar to TRBJ2-1, so the J call may be wrong. Germline V gene sequence: CDR1 SGHVS, CDR2 FQNEAQ. There are 13 residues in the CDR3. The CDR3 loop is CVTKRGRNNEQFF. The DNA for the CDR3 is TGTGTCACAAAGCGGGGGAGGAACAATGAGCAGTTCTTC.

V is TRBV2 and J is TRBJ2-5; 7 bases fit TRBD2. CDR1 SNHLY and CDR2 FYNNEI come from the germline V gene. CDR3 size: 13 residues. The V gene end was trimmed by 8 bases and the J gene end by 4 bases; junction bases not matched to a gene: 7. CDR3: CASWRETGETQYF. CDR3 in DNA: TGTGCCAGCTGGCGGGAGACTGGAGAGACCCAGTACTTC.

The chain recombines TRBV28 with TRBJ2-3; D is undetermined. CDR3 length: 16 residues. Trimming removed 3 bases at V and 0 bases at J, with 13 bases between. Germline CDR1 and CDR2: MDHEN and SYDVKM. The CDR3, as DNA: TGTGCCAGCAGTTTTGAGTACGGAACTAGCACAGATACGCAGTATTTT. It encodes CASSFEYGTSTDTQYF.

Of note for this clonotype: No conserved phenylalanine or tryptophan is present at the end of the CDR3, so a read error is the likely explanation. The limits of the CDR3 on the DNA are not certain, so only TCRdb's listed CDR3 is given. J is TRBJ2-4 and V is TRBV2; TRBD2, the D gene given by the table, was not confirmed from the DNA. Germline V lookup: CDR1 SNHLY, CDR2 FYNNEI. The CDR3 is 15 residues long, counting both termini. The CDR3 is CASSEGGRSPLHFGN.

The V and J genes are TRBV7-8 and TRBJ2-4, with D perhaps matching TRBD1 (5 bases). The J call may be incorrect, as the DNA end agrees better with TRBJ2-7. Germline loops: CDR1 SGHVS, CDR2 FQNEAQ. The CDR3 length is 14 residues. CDR3 nucleotides: TGTGCCAGCAGCTTAGGAACAGGCTCCTACGAGCAGTACTTC. It codes for CASSLGTGSYEQYF.

The chain couples TRBV20-1 to TRBJ2-3; D not resolved. This CDR3 region has 13 residues. Deletions cut 1 base from V and 4 bases from J, with 9 bases between. The germline V gene has CDR1 DFQATT and CDR2 SNEGSKA (reference sequence). This chain's CDR3 is CSARVYGADTQYF. The CDR3 region has the DNA TGCAGTGCTAGAGTGTATGGGGCAGATACGCAGTATTTT.

The rearrangement links TRBV12-3 or TRBV12-4 to TRBJ2-1, with 10 bases that match TRBD1. With the DNA end fitting TRBJ2-5 better, the J assignment may be wrong. The CDR3 has 14 amino acids. The CDR3 loop reads CASSIGQGVETQYF. CDR3 DNA: TGTGCCAGCAGTATCGGACAGGGGGTTGAGACCCAGTACTTC.